These 18 T cell receptor beta chains were all obtained from the same sample, sequenced in a study of graft-versus-host responses after intestinal transplantation. Profiled with immunoSEQ multiplex PCR; TCRdb holds only in-frame clones, not every one. This sample has some 31,000 clones, with 90% to 95% found just once. This material consisted of PBMCs, taken roughly 68 days after intestinal transplant. Receptor source: a human patient who received an intestinal transplant, so some T cells may come from the graft donor.

This rearrangement joins TRBV7-9 to TRBJ2-1, with D unclear. V lost 2 bases and J lost 6, with 8 bases in between. Germline lookup yields CDR1 SEHNR and CDR2 FQNEAQ (reference sequence). The CDR3 contains 13 residues. CDR3 coding DNA: TGTGCCAGCAGCTTATCCATCCGCAATGAGCAGTTCTTC. The encoded protein is CASSLSIRNEQFF.

The gene calls are TRBV11-2 and TRBJ2-1; no reliable D call. The CDR3 consists of 12 residues. Trimming shortened V by 0 bases and J by 7 bases, and 4 bases separated the two germline ends. The germline gives CDR1 SGHAT, CDR2 FQNNGV. The CDR3 DNA reads TGTGCCAGCAGCTTAGACGGGAATGAGCAGTTCTTC. This translates into CASSLDGNEQFF.

This clone was observed a handful of times. The chain couples TRBV4-1 to TRBJ2-7, with 15 bases fitting TRBD2. The V and J ends lost 3 bases and 3 bases, in that order; junction bases with no gene match: 6. This CDR3 region has 17 residues. The germline V gene has CDR1 MGHRA and CDR2 YSYEKL. In DNA form, the CDR3 reads TGCGCCAGCAGCCAGGAGGGACTAGCGGGAGGCCTCTACGAGCAGTACTTC. It translates to CASSQEGLAGGLYEQYF.

The rearrangement joins TRBV29-1 to TRBJ1-2; D unclear. This CDR3 contains 14 residues. CDR1 SQVTM and CDR2 ANQGSEA come from the germline V gene. Between the trimmed V and J ends, which lost 4 bases and 0 bases, there was a span of 12 bases. CDR3 sequence reads: CSVASWSSNYGYTF. Written as DNA, the CDR3 is TGCAGCGTTGCCTCGTGGTCCTCTAACTATGGCTACACCTTC.

The chain couples TRBV2 to TRBJ2-1, with 10 bases fitting TRBD2. The length of the CDR3 is 15 residues. Germline CDR1 and CDR2: SNHLY and FYNNEI. Trimming removed 6 bases from V and 1 base from J; junction bases left unmatched: 3. The CDR3 loop reads CASRVSGGSYNEQFF. The CDR3 region has the DNA TGTGCCAGCAGGGTTAGCGGGGGGTCCTACAATGAGCAGTTCTTC.

The chain recombines TRBV7-8 with TRBJ2-7; D uncertain. V lost 5 bases and J 3 bases, leaving 20 bases between the germline ends. Germline V CDR1 and CDR2: SGHVS, FQNEAQ. This CDR3 region has 16 residues. In DNA, the CDR3 is TGTGCCAGCAGCATACAGTCACCGGGCCCCAGCTACGAGCAGTACTTC. As protein: CASSIQSPGPSYEQYF.

This sequence joins TRBV30 and TRBJ1-1; TRBD1 might be the D (6 bases). From germline, CDR1 is GTSNPN and CDR2 SVGIG (reference sequence). With 0 bases removed from V and 5 bases from J, the gap between germline ends came to 16 bases. The CDR3 has 15 residues. CDR3 nucleotides: TGTGCCTGGAGTGTACGTTACAGGGAGGCTACTGAAGCTTTCTTT. Amino acid sequence: CAWSVRYREATEAFF.

The sample holds one count of this clone. The chain joins TRBV4-1 to TRBJ2-1, with 9 bases identical to TRBD2. The CDR3 spans 16 residues. Germline V gene data show CDR1 as MGHRA and CDR2 as YSYEKL. J gave up 7 bases and V 0 bases, and 7 bases lay outside the gene matches. CDR3 nucleotides: TGCGCCAGCAGCCAAGATGCGGGGGGGCCTGATAATGAGCAGTTCTTC. Its translation: CASSQDAGGPDNEQFF.

The chain recombines TRBV4-1 with TRBJ2-2; 14 nucleotides match TRBD2. The germline CDR1 and CDR2 sequences are MGHRA and YSYEKL. CDR3 length: 20 amino acids. V lost 1 base and J lost 1; bases outside the gene matches: 8. The CDR3 bases are TGCGCCAGCAGCCAAGGGACTAGCGGGAGGAATGGATTGAACACCGGGGAGCTGTTTTTT. This sequence encodes CASSQGTSGRNGLNTGELFF.

The chain has TRBV19 and TRBJ1-1, with a weak D call TRBD1 (6 bases). CDR1 and CDR2 from the germline V gene are LNHDA and SQIVND (reference sequence). V dropped 3 bases and J dropped 4 bases, with 18 bases sitting between them. CDR3 length equals 16 residues. The CDR3 DNA reads TGTGCCAGTAGTATCGCCCGGGAAGGGGGGGGCACTGAAGCTTTCTTT. Translation gives CASSIAREGGGTEAFF.

The V gene is TRBV12-5, the J gene TRBJ2-7, with 7 positions matching TRBD2. V shed 7 bases and J 2 bases; nucleotides not matched to a gene: 11. This CDR3 contains 15 residues. Germline CDR1 reads LGHNT; CDR2 reads FRNRAP. CDR3 sequence: CASARAGSHPYEQYF. The DNA for the CDR3 is TGTGCTAGTGCTCGAGCGGGGAGCCACCCCTACGAGCAGTACTTC.

The rearrangement uses TRBV7-3 and TRBJ1-1; 7 positions match TRBD1. CDR3 length: 12 amino acids. Germline values: CDR1 SGHTA, CDR2 FQGTGA. Trimming cost V 11 bases and J 3 bases; bases outside gene matches: 6. The CDR3 nucleotides read TGTGCCGGAACACAGGGGTACACTGAAGCTTTCTTT. Its protein is CAGTQGYTEAFF.

The chain links TRBV27 to TRBJ2-3; 10 nucleotides line up with TRBD2. CDR1 is MNHEY, CDR2 SMNVEV, per germline (reference sequence). This CDR3 has 17 residues. Trimming removed 6 bases from V and 5 bases from J; junction bases left unmatched: 14. The DNA for the CDR3 is TGTGCCAGCAGCCTTCTACTAAGCGGGAGGGAGAAAGATACGCAGTATTTT. Residues: CASSLLLSGREKDTQYF.

This clone has just a few counts. This chain links TRBV14 with TRBJ2-3; 8 bases agree with TRBD1. Per the germline V gene, CDR1 is SGHDN and CDR2 is FVKESK. This CDR3 is 15 amino acids long. V dropped 3 bases and J dropped 2; count of bases not matched to a gene: 4. The CDR3 DNA is TGTGCCAGCAGCCATCCAGGGGGCGTCACAGATACGCAGTATTTT. Its translation is CASSHPGGVTDTQYF. The variable domain in full, completed from reference TRBV14 and TRBJ2-3, reads EAGVTQFPSHSVIEKGQTVTLRCDPISGHDNLYWYRRVMGKEIKFLLHFVKESKQDESGMPNNRFLAERTGGTYSTLKVQPAELEDSGVYFCASSHPGGVTDTQYFGPGTRLTVL.

The gene calls are TRBV6-5 and TRBJ1-2; D is unresolved. The CDR3 is 12 residues long. CDR1 and CDR2 from the germline V gene are MNHEY and SVGAGI. Deletions cut 0 bases from V and 3 bases from J, with 2 bases between. DNA of the CDR3: TGTGCCAGCAGTTACTCGGACTATGGCTACACCTTC. The encoded protein is CASSYSDYGYTF.

This sequence joins TRBV6-1 and TRBJ1-1; D might be TRBD1 (6 bases). Per the germline V gene, CDR1 is MNHNS and CDR2 is SASEGT. The V end was cut by 8 bases, the J end by 7 bases, with 17 bases between. The CDR3 runs to 13 residues. This CDR3 reads CASASGDGVEAFF. The CDR3, as DNA: TGTGCCAGCGCGTCAGGGGACGGAGTTGAAGCTTTCTTT.

The rearrangement joins TRBV6-5 to TRBJ2-1, with 7 bases that match TRBD1. The CDR3 is made up of 16 amino acids. V shed 3 bases, J shed 4 bases, and the junction held 9 bases outside the gene matches. Germline CDR1 and CDR2: MNHEY and SVGAGI. This chain's CDR3 is CASSYGATGRYNEQFF. CDR3 nucleotide sequence: TGTGCCAGCAGTTATGGGGCGACAGGGAGATACAATGAGCAGTTCTTC.

The chain joins TRBV5-1 to TRBJ1-1; D is perhaps TRBD1 (5 bases). Trimming pared 2 bases from V and 1 base from J, leaving 6 bases between. Germline assignment: CDR1 SGHRS and CDR2 YFSETQ. The CDR3 has 13 amino acids. CDR3 residues: CASSLTGNTEAFF. CDR3 nucleotides: TGCGCCAGCAGCTTAACAGGGAACACTGAAGCTTTCTTT.